The 25 T cell receptor beta chains below come from one sample, sequenced in a study of blood T cell repertoires in COVID-19. TCRdb keeps only in-frame clones here, not all; method: immunoSEQ multiplex PCR. The sample consists of around 190,000 clones, about 88% of them appearing once. Sequences were obtained from PBMCs or T cells enriched from blood (not recorded which). These receptors all come from a woman in her late teens or twenties who had recovered from COVID-19.

As regards this clone: This sample includes further DNA sequences coding for the same CDR3. V is TRBV11-2 and J is TRBJ2-2, with D hard to call. V gave up 2 bases and J gave up 4 bases, with 5 bases separating them. The CDR3 has 13 residues. Germline assignment: CDR1 SGHAT and CDR2 FQNNGV. The CDR3 protein is CASSLSSTGELFF. Written as DNA, the CDR3 is TGTGCCAGCAGCTTAAGTAGCACCGGGGAGCTGTTTTTT.

V and J are TRBV19 and TRBJ1-5; 11 bases match TRBD1. Germline-derived CDR1 and CDR2 are LNHDA and SQIVND (reference sequence). The J segment lost 6 bases and the V segment lost 9 bases, leaving 4 bases of the junction unmatched. The CDR3 runs 13 residues. The CDR3 is CASGGTGGQPQHF. CDR3 coding DNA: TGTGCCAGCGGCGGGACAGGGGGTCAGCCCCAGCATTTT.

This clone occurred once. J is TRBJ2-5 and V is TRBV29-1; TRBD2 aligns across 8 bases. Germline V lookup: CDR1 SQVTM, CDR2 ANQGSEA. This CDR3 is 13 amino acids long. Trimming cost V 3 bases and J 2 bases; bases outside gene matches: 2. The CDR3 sequence is CSVDGRGQETQYF. DNA for the CDR3: TGCAGCGTTGACGGGAGGGGGCAAGAGACCCAGTACTTC.

V gene TRBV29-1 combines with J gene TRBJ1-1; D may be TRBD1 (6 bases). The CDR3 covers 11 residues. The germline gives CDR1 SQVTM, CDR2 ANQGSEA. Trimming removed 5 bases at V and 3 bases at J, with 7 bases between. The CDR3 sequence is CSVNRDTEAFF. Written as DNA, the CDR3 is TGCAGCGTTAACAGGGACACTGAAGCTTTCTTT.

This chain joins TRBV2 and TRBJ2-2; possibly TRBD2 for D (5 bases). Germline assignment: CDR1 SNHLY and CDR2 FYNNEI. The CDR3 has 15 residues. V lost 5 bases and J lost 0, with 10 bases in between. The CDR3, as DNA: TGTGCCAGCAGTCTCCGGGGAACGAACACCGGGGAGCTGTTTTTT. Translated, it gives CASSLRGTNTGELFF.

This chain links TRBV9 with TRBJ2-7; possibly TRBD2 for D (6 bases). Trimming removed 3 bases from V and 2 bases from J, with 12 bases in between. The CDR3 has 14 amino acids. Germline CDR1 reads SGDLS; CDR2 reads YYNGEE. The CDR3, as DNA: TGTGCCAGCAGCGGGGAGGCGGGAACCTACGAGCAGTACTTC. Its translation: CASSGEAGTYEQYF.

The chain uses TRBV5-4 and TRBJ2-7; TRBD2 aligns across 9 bases. This CDR3 comprises 18 residues. Germline V gives CDR1 SGHNT, CDR2 YYREEE (reference sequence). The ends lost 1 base at V and 3 bases at J; junction bases unmatched: 14. CDR3 protein: CASSLSLGAAGGIYEQYF. CDR3 DNA: TGTGCCAGCAGCTTGTCCTTGGGGGCGGCGGGAGGGATCTACGAGCAGTACTTC.

The J gene is TRBJ2-3, the V gene TRBV30; the D is unclear. Trimming pared 2 bases from V and 5 bases from J, leaving 8 bases between. CDR1 is GTSNPN, CDR2 SVGIG, per germline (reference sequence). This CDR3 is built from 12 residues. The CDR3 loop reads CAWSFTGDTQYF. CDR3 nucleotides: TGTGCCTGGAGTTTCACGGGAGATACGCAGTATTTT.

This clone appeared a few times. This rearrangement joins TRBV6-2 or TRBV6-3 to TRBJ2-3, with TRBD2 identical over 12 bases. Germline V gives CDR1 MNHEY, CDR2 SVGEGT. The CDR3 length is 16 residues. J was trimmed by 6 bases and V by 2 bases; bases with no gene match: 6. Here the CDR3 reads CASSYGTSGGSDTQYF. As DNA, the CDR3 is TGTGCCAGCAGTTACGGTACTAGCGGGGGGTCTGATACGCAGTATTTT.

This CDR3 reads CSVVAGTVTYEQYF. CDR3 bases: TGCAGCGTCGTAGCCGGGACAGTAACCTACGAGCAGTACTTC. The chain employs TRBV29-1 and TRBJ2-7; the match to TRBD1 covers 7 bases. Trimming at V came to 6 bases and at J to 2 bases, leaving 10 bases not matched to a gene. The germline CDR1 and CDR2 sequences are SQVTM and ANQGSEA. The CDR3 spans 14 residues.

This rearrangement joins TRBV11-1 to TRBJ1-2; 11 nucleotides match TRBD1. The junction had 4 bases not matched to a gene; V was cut back by 5 bases and J by 8 bases. This CDR3 spans 13 amino acids. Germline V gives CDR1 SGHAT, CDR2 FQDESV (reference sequence). As DNA, the CDR3 is TGTGCCAGCAGCCCGGACAGGGGGCAGGGCTACACCTTC. It codes for CASSPDRGQGYTF.

The J gene is TRBJ2-2, the V gene TRBV19; 7 bases match TRBD1. CDR3 size: 15 residues. CDR1 is LNHDA, CDR2 SQIVND, per germline (reference sequence). V lost 6 bases and J lost 3; bases outside the gene matches: 7. The CDR3 sequence: CASSQRDSYTGELFF. The CDR3 DNA reads TGTGCCAGTAGCCAAAGGGACAGCTACACCGGGGAGCTGTTTTTT.

CDR3 coding DNA: TGTGCCAGCAGCCAACTCGGGACAGGAACCTACAATGAGCAGTTCTTC. Protein sequence: CASSQLGTGTYNEQFF. V gene TRBV14 combines with J gene TRBJ2-1; TRBD1 matches 8 bases. The CDR3 totals 16 residues. With 2 bases clipped from V and 2 bases from J, the junction kept 5 bases outside the gene matches. Per the germline V gene, CDR1 is SGHDN and CDR2 is FVKESK.

This clone has a single count. This chain links TRBV28 with TRBJ2-1; 11 bases agree with TRBD1. CDR1 MDHEN and CDR2 SYDVKM come from the germline V gene. This CDR3 spans 14 amino acids. The V segment lost 6 bases and the J segment 9 bases; nucleotides outside the gene matches: 7. CDR3 bases: TGTGCCAGCAGCTGGGACAGGGGGAAGGGTGAGCAGTTCTTC. This gives the protein CASSWDRGKGEQFF.

The chain carries TRBV19 and TRBJ2-7; D is undetermined. The CDR3 sequence is 12 residues long. The germline CDR1 and CDR2 sequences are LNHDA and SQIVND (reference sequence). Trimming removed 5 bases at V and 9 bases at J, with 14 bases between. The CDR3 loop reads CASSQGSSAQYF. As DNA, the CDR3 is TGTGCCAGTAGTCAAGGATCTAGTGCGCAGTACTTC.

The CDR3 reads CASSLDLDTQYF. The CDR3 coding sequence is TGTGCCAGCAGCTTGGATCTGGATACGCAGTATTTT. This chain joins TRBV5-8 and TRBJ2-3; D ambiguous. The CDR3 loop spans 12 amino acids. V was pared by 0 bases and J by 6 bases, with 5 bases between. Germline lookup yields CDR1 SGHTS and CDR2 YDEGEE.

This chain uses TRBV7-8 with TRBJ1-3; no clear D gene. There are 16 residues in the CDR3. Between the trimmed V and J ends, which lost 5 bases and 0 bases, there was a span of 14 bases. Germline lookup yields CDR1 SGHVS and CDR2 FQNEAQ. CDR3 bases: TGTGCCAGCAGCCTCCTTTTGGCCAGCTCTGGAAACACCATATATTTT. As protein: CASSLLLASSGNTIYF.

CDR3 nucleotide sequence: TGTGCCAGCAGTTTCCAGGGCCCTGCGGCTTTCTTT. It yields the protein CASSFQGPAAFF. The genes are TRBV28 and TRBJ1-1; D might be TRBD1 (5 bases). This CDR3 region has 12 residues. V was clipped by 3 bases and J by 11 bases, with 13 bases between them. Germline CDR1 and CDR2: MDHEN and SYDVKM.

The J gene is TRBJ2-3, the V gene TRBV7-2, with TRBD1 matching 7 bases. CDR1 is SGHTA and CDR2 is FQGNSA in the germline V gene. This CDR3 is 16 amino acids long. V shed 6 bases, J shed 5 bases, and the junction held 14 bases outside the gene matches. Written as DNA, the CDR3 is TGTGCCAGCAGTCTTGACCGGGCCCCAGGGGGAGATACGCAGTATTTT. Its translation: CASSLDRAPGGDTQYF.

V and J are TRBV11-2 and TRBJ2-7, with D perhaps matching TRBD1 (5 bases). V shed 3 bases and J shed 2 bases, with 11 bases lying between them. Germline-derived CDR1 and CDR2 are SGHAT and FQNNGV. CDR3 length: 14 amino acids. The CDR3 nucleotides are TGTGCCAGCAGCTTGGGCGACAGACCCTACGAGCAGTACTTC. Translated: CASSLGDRPYEQYF.

The V call is TRBV2, the J call TRBJ2-2, with D unclear. The germline V gene encodes CDR1 SNHLY and CDR2 FYNNEI. V was cut by 2 bases and J by 2 bases, with 9 bases left in between. There are 15 residues in the CDR3. CDR3 loop: CASSELRRNTGELFF. Here the CDR3 DNA reads TGTGCCAGCAGTGAATTGCGGAGAAACACCGGGGAGCTGTTTTTT.

The CDR3 here is CASSSPRLAGGPSFADTQYF. The DNA for the CDR3 is TGTGCCAGCAGTTCCCCCCGACTAGCGGGAGGGCCCTCATTCGCCGATACGCAGTATTTT. The chain is built from TRBV27 and TRBJ2-3; 14 nucleotides agree with TRBD2. The V gene's germline CDR1 is MNHEY and CDR2 SMNVEV (reference sequence). Unmatched junction bases numbered 18, after V lost 4 bases and J lost 6 bases. This CDR3 has 20 amino acids.

This chain connects TRBV19 to TRBJ2-1; a weak D match, TRBD2 (6 bases). Deletions cut 4 bases from V and 3 bases from J, with 7 bases between. The CDR3 consists of 13 residues. Germline V gives CDR1 LNHDA, CDR2 SQIVND (reference sequence). For the CDR3, the DNA is TGTGCCAGTAGTAGCGGGAACTACAATGAGCAGTTCTTC. It is translated as CASSSGNYNEQFF.

As concerns this clone: The same CDR3 also results from other DNA sequences found in this sample. The chain employs TRBV19 and TRBJ1-1; no firm D call. V lost 4 bases to trimming and J lost 1 base, with 7 bases between them. The germline V gene has CDR1 LNHDA and CDR2 SQIVND (reference sequence). The length of the CDR3 is 13 residues. The DNA of the CDR3 is TGTGCCAGTAGTACCACAGCGAACACTGAAGCTTTCTTT. It encodes CASSTTANTEAFF. The full variable domain, its missing parts supplied by reference TRBV19 and TRBJ1-1, is DGGITQSPKYLFRKEGQNVTLSCEQNLNHDAMYWYRQDPGQGLRLIYYSQIVNDFQKGDIAEGYSVSREKKESFPLTVTSAQKNPTAFYLCASSTTANTEAFFGQGTRLTVV.

The V and J genes are TRBV5-6 and TRBJ2-3; D gene unclear. Deletions cut 1 base from V and 1 base from J, with 4 bases between. Germline lookup yields CDR1 SGHDT and CDR2 YYEEEE. The CDR3 length is 13 residues. The CDR3, as DNA: TGTGCCAGCAGCTTGTTCGGCACAGATACGCAGTATTTT. Translation gives CASSLFGTDTQYF.